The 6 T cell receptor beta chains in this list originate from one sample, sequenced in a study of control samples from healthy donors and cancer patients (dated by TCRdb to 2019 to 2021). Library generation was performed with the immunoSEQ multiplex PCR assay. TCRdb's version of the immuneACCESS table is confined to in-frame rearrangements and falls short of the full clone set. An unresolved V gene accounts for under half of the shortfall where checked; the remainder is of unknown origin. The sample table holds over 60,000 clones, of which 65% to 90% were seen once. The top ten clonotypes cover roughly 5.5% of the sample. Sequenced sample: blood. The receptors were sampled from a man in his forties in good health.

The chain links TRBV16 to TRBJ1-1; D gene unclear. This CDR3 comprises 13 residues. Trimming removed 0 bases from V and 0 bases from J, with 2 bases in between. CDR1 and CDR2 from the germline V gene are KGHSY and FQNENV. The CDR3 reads CASSQSLNTEAFF. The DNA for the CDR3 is TGTGCCAGCAGCCAATCCCTGAACACTGAAGCTTTCTTT.

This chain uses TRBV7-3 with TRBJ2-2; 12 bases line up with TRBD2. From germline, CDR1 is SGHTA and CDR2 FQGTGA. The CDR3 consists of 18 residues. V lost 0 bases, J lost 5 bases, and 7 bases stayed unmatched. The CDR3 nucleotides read TGTGCCAGCAGCTTAACTCCGACTAGCGGGAGTATTACCGGGGAGCTGTTTTTT. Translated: CASSLTPTSGSITGELFF.

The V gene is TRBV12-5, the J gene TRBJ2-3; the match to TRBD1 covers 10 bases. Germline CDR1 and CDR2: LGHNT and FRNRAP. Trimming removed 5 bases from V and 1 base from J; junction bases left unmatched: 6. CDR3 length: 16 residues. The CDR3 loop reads CASGRSTGGGTDTQYF. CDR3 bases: TGTGCTAGTGGTAGATCGACAGGGGGCGGCACAGATACGCAGTATTTT.

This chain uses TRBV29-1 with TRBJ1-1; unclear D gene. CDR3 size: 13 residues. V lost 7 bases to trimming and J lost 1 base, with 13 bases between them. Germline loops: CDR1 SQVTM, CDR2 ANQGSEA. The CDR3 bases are TGCAGCGCCGTGCGGATTCAGAACACTGAAGCTTTCTTT. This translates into CSAVRIQNTEAFF.

The CDR3 reads CSVTVAGELFF. In DNA, the CDR3 is TGCAGCGTTACGGTTGCCGGGGAGCTGTTTTTT. The rearrangement links TRBV29-1 to TRBJ2-2; D remains unclear. CDR1 is SQVTM and CDR2 is ANQGSEA in the germline V gene. Trimming shortened V by 5 bases and J by 6 bases, and 7 bases separated the two germline ends. The CDR3 contains 11 residues.

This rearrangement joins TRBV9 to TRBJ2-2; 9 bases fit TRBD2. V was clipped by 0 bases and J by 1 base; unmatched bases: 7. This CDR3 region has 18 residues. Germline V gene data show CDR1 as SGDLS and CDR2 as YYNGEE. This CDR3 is CASSVESLTSGNTGELFF. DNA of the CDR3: TGTGCCAGCAGCGTAGAGTCTTTGACTAGCGGGAACACCGGGGAGCTGTTTTTT.